The present T cell receptor beta chain was sequenced within a study of memory CD4+ T cells and cytomegalovirus serostatus (dated by TCRdb to the late 2010s). Broadly, across the study: The cohort included approximately 35 healthy adults from Belgium, of whom 9 were CMV seropositive and approximately 24 were CMV seronegative. The study sequenced CD4+ memory TCRbeta repertoires of a Belgian cohort with known cytomegalovirus serostatus to replicate a published TCR-based CMV serostatus classifier. What the authors observed across the whole study: Among the roughly 160 previously reported CMV-associated TCRbeta sequences, 67 showed up in the CD4+ memory repertoires, with each one found in between one and five individuals. Results were interpreted as suggesting that the CMV-associated TCR signature is largely present in the CD4+ memory repertoire. On the Belgian cohort, the classifier built on the original framework reached a median bootstrapped AUC of around 0.96, with a 95% CI of 0.76-1.00. CMV serostatus prediction reached a median bootstrapped AUC of 0.95 with the original framework and over 0.8 with a US-trained random forest. Only CD4+CD45RO+ memory cells were sequenced, in contrast to the original study, in which naive and memory CD4+ and CD8+ populations were covered.

Single viable CD3+CD4+CD8-CD45RO+ cells were sorted as memory CD4+ T cells on a FACSAria II. CMV serostatus was assessed using a Roche Elecsys assay, by which serum IgG against CMV pp150, pp28, p38 and p52 was detected. Following thawing, total CD4+ T cells were enriched through positive selection using CD4 magnetic microbeads. Samples originated from another study that specifically interrogated the CD4+ T cell memory repertoire. Peripheral blood mononuclear cells were isolated and cryopreserved according to standard operating procedures, and serum was kept at -80 degrees C. Staining used CD3-PerCP (BW264/56), CD4-APC (RPA-T4), CD45RO-PE (UCHT1) and CD8-Pacific Orange (3B5) antibodies, with Sytox blue excluding non-viable cells. Worth noting for this clone: No cognate antigen has been identified for it. Per-nucleotide qualities are absent, and no much larger clonotype sits a single base away.

Sequences SQVTM (CDR1) and ANQGSEA (CDR2) are obtained from the germline V gene. Spanning cysteine to phenylalanine, the CDR3 consists of 14 amino acids. The kept DNA is CDR3 alone, 42 bases in frame from the first base. Trimming removed 7 bases from V and 4 bases from J; the gene matches leave 7 bases unexplained. Genomic DNA was extracted from sorted cells with the Quick-DNA Microprep Kit. TCRbeta DNA was amplified with the immunoSEQ hsTCRbeta kit following the manufacturer's protocol. An Illumina MiSeq instrument was used to sequence the TCRbeta libraries. In the paper's pipeline: After out-of-frame sequences were removed, 2,204,828 distinct TCRbeta sequences remained, averaging around 70,000 per individual. Each individual was scored using the number of approximately 160 previously reported CMV-associated TCRbeta sequences that the individual carried and the total number of productive distinct TCRbeta sequences. A beta-binomial model was reimplemented in Python, and random forests from scikit-learn, run with default parameters, were trained on data from the US cohort. Classifier performance on the Belgian cohort was reported as the median AUC with percentile confidence intervals calculated over 10,000 bootstrap iterations. Held by TCRdb, this immuneACCESS table contains in-frame sequences only and omits some clones. Under half of the omission traces to an unresolved V gene where checked; the cause of the rest is unknown. V and J calls and clone size are copied from that table; D and trimming were computed from the DNA. The sample table shows about 50,000 clones, and around 80% are seen once. 0.65% to 0.7% of the sample goes to the ten largest clones.

This TCR was recovered from an adult in good health and CMV-seronegative. Sequences were obtained from memory CD4+ T cells from blood. The chain joins TRBV29-1 to TRBJ1-3; 10 of the junction bases match TRBD1. This receptor has the CDR3 CSADDRGLGNTIYF. The base sequence is TGCAGCGCCGACGACAGGGGGCTCGGAAACACCATATATTTT.